This T cell receptor beta chain was captured by sequencing in a study of T cell responses to AZD1222 COVID-19 vaccine. Whole-study results and caveats: Regions 160-218 and 743-854 held dominance among vaccine-associated CD4 TCRs, which spanned spike. Possibly, clonal diversity was underestimated; donors were largely white British and included more females. Baseline seropositivity characterized only six or seven AZD1222 recipients.

The germline V gene has CDR1 LGHNA and CDR2 YSLEER. V was shortened by 3 bases and J by 7 bases, with 9 bases between the two germline ends. The CDR3 is 12 amino acids. Of note for this clone: The antigen is not known.

TCRdb's copy holds only in-frame clones and misses some; the assay was immunoSEQ multiplex PCR. Of approximately 130,000 clones listed, roughly 87% are singletons. Some second doses came at about 4 weeks and others at about 12 weeks; these were pooled. This clonotype was obtained from an adult who received the AZD1222 COVID-19 vaccine. Material: peripheral blood, obtained 28 days after the second AZD1222 dose. The chain is built from TRBV4-3 and TRBJ1-1; D call uncertain. The CDR3 nucleotides read TGCGCCAGCAGCCATTTAGCCGGTGAAGCTTTCTTT. The encoded protein is CASSHLAGEAFF.